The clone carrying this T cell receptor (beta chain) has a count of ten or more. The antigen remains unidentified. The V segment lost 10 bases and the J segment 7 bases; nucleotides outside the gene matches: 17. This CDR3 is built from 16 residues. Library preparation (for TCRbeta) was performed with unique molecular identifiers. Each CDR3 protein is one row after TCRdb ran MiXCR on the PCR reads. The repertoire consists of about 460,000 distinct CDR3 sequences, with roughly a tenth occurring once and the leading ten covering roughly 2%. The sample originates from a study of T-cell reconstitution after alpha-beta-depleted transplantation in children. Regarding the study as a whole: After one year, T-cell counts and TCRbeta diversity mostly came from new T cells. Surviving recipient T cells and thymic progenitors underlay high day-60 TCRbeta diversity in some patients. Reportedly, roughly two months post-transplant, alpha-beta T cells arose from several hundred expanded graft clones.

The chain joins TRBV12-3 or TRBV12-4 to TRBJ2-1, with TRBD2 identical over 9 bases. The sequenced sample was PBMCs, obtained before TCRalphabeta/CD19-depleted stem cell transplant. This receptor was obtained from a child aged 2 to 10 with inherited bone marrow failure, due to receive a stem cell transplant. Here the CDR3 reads CATRPGTSPMGNEQFF. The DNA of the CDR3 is TGTGCCACCCGTCCCGGGACTAGCCCGATGGGGAATGAGCAGTTCTTC.